The next 17 T cell receptor beta chains were all read from a single sample in a study of T cell repertoires in cytomegalovirus infection. These receptors are not linked to any known antigen. Each CDR3 protein gets one entry after TCRdb re-called the reads with MiXCR. This table has under 150,000 distinct CDR3 sequences, 30% appearing once. Specimen: CD8+ T cells from cultured PBMCs, collected from culture after CMV antigen stimulation. The receptors shown here come from a human donor in good health (CMV status not recorded). Some clones in this sample may be carry-over from other donors' samples.

The chain couples TRBV7-8 to TRBJ2-1; 14 nucleotides agree with TRBD2. Germline CDR1 SGHVS, CDR2 FQNEAQ. There are 17 residues in the CDR3. V gave up 5 bases and J gave up 0 bases; unmatched junction bases: 3. CDR3 loop: CASSRTSGGISYNEQFF. Written as DNA, the CDR3 is TGTGCCAGCAGCCGGACTAGCGGGGGGATCTCCTACAATGAGCAGTTCTTC.

The rearrangement joins TRBV4-2 to TRBJ2-7; a possible D gene is TRBD1 (5 bases). Trimming removed 0 bases at V and 0 bases at J, with 12 bases between. Germline values: CDR1 LGHNA, CDR2 YNFKEQ. CDR3 length: 16 residues. The CDR3 loop reads CASSQELQGPSYEQYF. The CDR3, as DNA: TGTGCCAGCAGCCAAGAGCTCCAGGGTCCCTCCTACGAGCAGTACTTC.

This clonotype appeared a few times. The chain recombines TRBV12-3 or TRBV12-4 with TRBJ1-2; D gene unclear. Trimming pared 8 bases from V and 8 bases from J, leaving 12 bases between. This CDR3 contains 11 residues. CDR3 residues: CASLAGGGYTF. The CDR3 coding sequence is TGTGCCAGCCTTGCCGGCGGGGGCTACACCTTC.

The genes are TRBV7-9 and TRBJ2-2; TRBD2 matches at 7 bases. The CDR3 sequence is 15 residues long. Germline V gene sequence: CDR1 SEHNR, CDR2 FQNEAQ (reference sequence). Germline trimming cut 5 bases from V and 7 bases from J; bases unmatched to any gene: 10. CDR3 DNA sequence: TGTGCCAGCAGCGTCGGGACGGGAGGTAACGGGGAGCTGTTTTTT. Its translation: CASSVGTGGNGELFF. Looking up the rest from reference TRBV7-9 and TRBJ2-2 gives the full variable domain: DTGVSQNPRHKITKRGQNVTFRCDPISEHNRLYWYRQTLGQGPEFLTYFQNEAQLEKSRLLSDRFSAERPKGSFSTLEIQRTEQGDSAMYLCASSVGTGGNGELFFGEGSRLTVL.

The CDR3, as DNA: TGTGCCAGCAGCTATTGGGACCAGGGGACCGGGGAGCTGTTTTTT. Its translation is CASSYWDQGTGELFF. The rearrangement links TRBV7-6 to TRBJ2-2; D is possibly TRBD1 (6 bases). The CDR3 extends over 15 amino acids. Germline CDR1 and CDR2: SGHVS and FNYEAQ. Trimming took off 4 bases at V and 5 bases at J, with 14 bases between the two ends.

CDR3 nucleotide sequence: TGTGCCAGCAGCCCCCAGGGACAGCCAACTAATGAAAAACTGTTTTTT. Encoded protein: CASSPQGQPTNEKLFF. V gene TRBV11-2 combines with J gene TRBJ1-4; 7 bases line up with TRBD1. With V trimmed by 5 bases and J by 0 bases, 6 bases remained unmatched. This CDR3 has 16 residues. CDR1 is SGHAT, CDR2 FQNNGV, per germline. The variable domain in full, with the rest retrieved from reference TRBV11-2 and TRBJ1-4, is EAGVAQSPRYKIIEKRQSVAFWCNPISGHATLYWYQQILGQGPKLLIQFQNNGVVDDSQLPKDRFSAERLKGVDSTLKIQPAKLEDSAVYLCASSPQGQPTNEKLFFGSGTQLSVL.

The chain employs TRBV4-3 and TRBJ2-1; 12 positions match TRBD2. Losses at the gene ends were 0 bases for V and 1 base for J; bases not matched to a gene: 10. CDR1 is LGHNA and CDR2 is YSLEER in the germline V gene. There are 20 residues in the CDR3. CDR3 residues: CASSQDRASGGAGSYNEQFF. The CDR3, as DNA: TGCGCCAGCAGCCAAGATAGGGCTAGCGGGGGGGCCGGGTCCTACAATGAGCAGTTCTTC.

This chain uses TRBV4-3 with TRBJ1-6, with D hard to call. V lost 3 bases and J lost 6, with 12 bases in between. This CDR3 region has 15 residues. Per the germline V gene, CDR1 is LGHNA and CDR2 is YSLEER. The CDR3 here is CASSQNREPNSPLHF. The CDR3 DNA follows: TGCGCCAGCAGCCAGAACCGGGAACCTAATTCACCCCTCCACTTT.

This clonotype has a single count. The rearrangement links TRBV7-9 to TRBJ2-3, with 8 bases fitting TRBD1. This CDR3 region has 14 residues. The germline gives CDR1 SEHNR, CDR2 FQNEAQ (reference sequence). V shed 4 bases, J shed 6 bases, and the junction held 6 bases outside the gene matches. This CDR3 reads CASSSWTGKDTQYF. The CDR3, as DNA: TGTGCCAGCAGCTCGTGGACAGGGAAGGATACGCAGTATTTT.

In DNA form, the CDR3 reads TGTGCCAGCAGCCAAACAGGGGAAAGCAATCAGCCCCAGCATTTT. This translates into CASSQTGESNQPQHF. The chain has TRBV7-6 and TRBJ1-5, with 7 positions matching TRBD1. This CDR3 comprises 15 residues. CDR1 is SGHVS and CDR2 is FNYEAQ in the germline V gene. V was pared by 5 bases and J by 1 base, with 5 bases of the junction left unmatched. The variable domain in full, with the rest retrieved from reference TRBV7-6 and TRBJ1-5, is GAGVSQSPRYKVTKRGQDVALRCDPISGHVSLYWYRQALGQGPEFLTYFNYEAQQDKSGLPNDRFSAERPEGSISTLTIQRTEQRDSAMYRCASSQTGESNQPQHFGDGTRLSIL.

The chain employs TRBV15 and TRBJ2-1, with TRBD1 matching 7 bases. The CDR3 contains 16 residues. V lost 5 bases to trimming and J lost 4 bases; unmatched junction nucleotides: 11. Germline V gives CDR1 LNHNV, CDR2 YYDKDF (reference sequence). This chain's CDR3 is CATSGQHRGSYNEQFF. The CDR3 coding sequence is TGTGCCACCAGCGGGCAACACAGGGGATCGTACAATGAGCAGTTCTTC. Combining the CDR3 with reference TRBV15 and TRBJ2-1 gives the whole variable domain DAMVIQNPRYQVTQFGKPVTLSCSQTLNHNVMYWYQQKSSQAPKLLFHYYDKDFNNEADTPDNFQSRRPNTSFCFLDIRSPGLGDTAMYLCATSGQHRGSYNEQFFGPGTRLTVL.

This clonotype was seen a handful of times. The V call is TRBV6-2 or TRBV6-3, the J call TRBJ1-1; 8 nucleotides agree with TRBD1. The junction had 3 bases not matched to a gene; V was cut back by 0 bases and J by 3 bases. The CDR3 runs 15 residues. CDR1 is MNHEY, CDR2 SVGEGT, per germline. The CDR3 nucleotides are TGTGCCAGCAGTTACTCTGGACAGGGATACACTGAAGCTTTCTTT. It encodes CASSYSGQGYTEAFF.

There are a few counts of this clonotype. The V call is TRBV20-1, the J call TRBJ2-2; perhaps TRBD2 as D (6 bases). The CDR3 has 18 amino acids. The ends were cut back, 2 bases at V and 4 bases at J, with 23 bases in the middle. Germline lookup yields CDR1 DFQATT and CDR2 SNEGSKA (reference sequence). Here the CDR3 reads CSARSPPGYGGGTGELFF. Here the CDR3 DNA reads TGCAGTGCTAGATCACCTCCTGGTTACGGGGGAGGCACCGGGGAGCTGTTTTTT.

Only a few counts were recorded for this clonotype. The V call is TRBV20-1, the J call TRBJ2-1; TRBD1 matches 7 bases. Germline V gene data show CDR1 as DFQATT and CDR2 as SNEGSKA (reference sequence). This CDR3 is built from 15 residues. Trimming at V came to 3 bases and at J to 1 base, leaving 6 bases not matched to a gene. The CDR3 sequence: CSASTTGVSYNEQFF. DNA of the CDR3: TGCAGTGCTAGTACTACAGGGGTTTCCTACAATGAGCAGTTCTTC.

This clonotype has just a few counts. V and J are TRBV7-2 and TRBJ1-1, with no clear D. This CDR3 is built from 14 residues. The germline V gene has CDR1 SGHTA and CDR2 FQGNSA. The ends were cut back, 5 bases at V and 4 bases at J, with 14 bases in the middle. The CDR3 protein is CASSINVGFTEAFF. Written as DNA, the CDR3 is TGTGCCAGCAGCATCAATGTAGGTTTCACTGAAGCTTTCTTT. The variable domain in full, completed from reference TRBV7-2 and TRBJ1-1, reads GAGVSQSPSNKVTEKGKDVELRCDPISGHTALYWYRQSLGQGLEFLIYFQGNSAPDKSGLPSDRFSAERTGGSVSTLTIQRTQQEDSAVYLCASSINVGFTEAFFGQGTRLTVV.

The chain recombines TRBV7-9 with TRBJ1-3; tentative D call: TRBD1 (5 bases). The CDR3 is 15 amino acids. The germline V gene has CDR1 SEHNR and CDR2 FQNEAQ (reference sequence). Trimming cost V 5 bases and J 0 bases, with 11 bases left between them. The CDR3 region is CASSPKGSSGNTIYF. CDR3 bases: TGTGCCAGCAGCCCCAAGGGGTCCTCTGGAAACACCATATATTTT.

This clonotype occurred a few times. V and J are TRBV12-3 or TRBV12-4 and TRBJ2-3; weak D call: TRBD2 (5 bases). V lost 4 bases and J 6 bases, leaving 20 bases between the germline ends. The CDR3 totals 16 residues. The CDR3 loop is CASSSPGAGGLDTQYF. The CDR3 DNA follows: TGTGCCAGCAGTTCCCCAGGCGCGGGTGGGCTCGATACGCAGTATTTT.